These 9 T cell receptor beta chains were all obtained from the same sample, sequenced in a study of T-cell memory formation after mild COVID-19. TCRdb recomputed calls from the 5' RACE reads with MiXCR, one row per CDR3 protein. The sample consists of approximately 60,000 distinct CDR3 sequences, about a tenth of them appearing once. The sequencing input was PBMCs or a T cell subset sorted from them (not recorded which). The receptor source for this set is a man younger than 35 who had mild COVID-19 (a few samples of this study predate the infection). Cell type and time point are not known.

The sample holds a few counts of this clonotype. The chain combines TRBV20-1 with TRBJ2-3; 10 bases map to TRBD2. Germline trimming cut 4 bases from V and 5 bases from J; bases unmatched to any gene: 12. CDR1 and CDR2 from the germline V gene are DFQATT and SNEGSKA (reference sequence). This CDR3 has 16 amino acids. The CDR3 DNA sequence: TGCAGTGCTAATTCTCCTAGCGGGGGCCTAATAGATACGCAGTATTTT. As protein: CSANSPSGGLIDTQYF.

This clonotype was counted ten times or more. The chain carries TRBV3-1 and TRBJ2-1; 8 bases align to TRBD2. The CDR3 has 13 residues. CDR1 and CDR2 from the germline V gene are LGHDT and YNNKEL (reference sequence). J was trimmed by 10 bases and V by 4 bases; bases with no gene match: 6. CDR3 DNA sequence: TGTGCCAGCAGCCCCCGAGAGCGGGGGGAGCAGTTCTTC. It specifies CASSPRERGEQFF.

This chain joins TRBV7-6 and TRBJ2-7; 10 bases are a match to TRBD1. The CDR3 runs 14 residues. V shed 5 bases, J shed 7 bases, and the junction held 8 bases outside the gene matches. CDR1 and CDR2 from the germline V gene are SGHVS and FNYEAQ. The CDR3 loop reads CASSRDRGSGEQYV. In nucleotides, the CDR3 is TGTGCCAGCAGCCGGGACAGGGGCAGTGGAGAGCAGTACGTC.

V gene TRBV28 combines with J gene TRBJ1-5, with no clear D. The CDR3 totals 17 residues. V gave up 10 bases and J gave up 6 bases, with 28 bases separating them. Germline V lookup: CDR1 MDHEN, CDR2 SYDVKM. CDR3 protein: CATKTGELPLRGQPQHF. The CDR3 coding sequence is TGTGCCACCAAGACTGGGGAACTCCCTCTTCGGGGTCAGCCCCAGCATTTT.

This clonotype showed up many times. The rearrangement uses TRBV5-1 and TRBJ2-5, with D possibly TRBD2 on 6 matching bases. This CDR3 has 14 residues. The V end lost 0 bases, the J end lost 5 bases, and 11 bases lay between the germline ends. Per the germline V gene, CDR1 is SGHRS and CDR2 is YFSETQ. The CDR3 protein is CASSLAPGVETQYF. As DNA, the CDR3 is TGCGCCAGCAGCTTGGCCCCGGGGGTGGAGACCCAGTACTTC.

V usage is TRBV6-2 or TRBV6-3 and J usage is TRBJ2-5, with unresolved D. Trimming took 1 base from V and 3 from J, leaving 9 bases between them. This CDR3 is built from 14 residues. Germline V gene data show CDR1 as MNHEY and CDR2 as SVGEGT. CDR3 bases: TGTGCCAGCAGTTACTGGCGGTCGGAAGAGACCCAGTACTTC. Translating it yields CASSYWRSEETQYF.

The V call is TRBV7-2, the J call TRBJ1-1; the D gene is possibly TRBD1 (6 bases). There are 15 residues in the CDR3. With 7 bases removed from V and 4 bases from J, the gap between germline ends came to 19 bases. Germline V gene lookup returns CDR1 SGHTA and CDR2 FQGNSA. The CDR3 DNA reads TGTGCCAGCATGAAAAGGGGGGGAGTAGGCACTGAAGCTTTCTTT. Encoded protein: CASMKRGGVGTEAFF.

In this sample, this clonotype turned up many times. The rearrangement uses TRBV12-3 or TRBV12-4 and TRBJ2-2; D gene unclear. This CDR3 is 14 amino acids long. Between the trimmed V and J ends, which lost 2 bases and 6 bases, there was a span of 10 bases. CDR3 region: CASSLNGFAGELFF. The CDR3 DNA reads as TGTGCCAGCAGTTTAAATGGGTTCGCCGGGGAGCTGTTTTTT.

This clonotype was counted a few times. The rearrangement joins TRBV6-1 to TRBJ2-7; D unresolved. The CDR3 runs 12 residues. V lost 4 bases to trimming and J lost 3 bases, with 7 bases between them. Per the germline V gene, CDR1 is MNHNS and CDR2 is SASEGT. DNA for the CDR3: TGTGCCAGCAGTGGACTGATCTACGAGCAGTACGTC. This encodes CASSGLIYEQYV.